These 2 T cell receptor beta chains were all obtained from the same sample, sequenced in a study of human T cells and chemical hapten exposure. Time point here: patch test 3, about 24 weeks after DPC sensitization. Documented treatment: therapeutic diphenylcyclopropenone sensitization with weekly scalp DPC. TCRdb passed the RACE reads through MiXCR, listing each CDR3 protein once. Of roughly 130,000 distinct CDR3 sequences in the sample, around 11% are singletons; the top ten hold 2% to 2.5%. The sequencing used whole blood, collected in connection with sensitization to the hapten diphenylcyclopropenone (DPC). These TCRs come from a woman aged 45 to 65 with alopecia areata. Some clones in this sample may be carry-over from other donors' samples.

J is TRBJ2-7 and V is TRBV24-1, with 7 bases matching TRBD1. This CDR3 region has 17 residues. With 2 bases clipped from V and 6 bases from J, the junction kept 15 bases outside the gene matches. Germline-derived CDR1 and CDR2 are KGHDR and SFDVKD. The CDR3, as DNA: TGTGCCACCAGTGATTCGTTCGACAGAGGGGGCTTTGCCGAGCAGTACTTC. Encoded protein: CATSDSFDRGGFAEQYF.

This clonotype was picked up many times. V is TRBV10-2 and J is TRBJ2-1; TRBD2 matches at 9 bases. Trimming took 5 bases from V and 4 from J; bases not matched to a gene: 6. Germline CDR1 WSHSY, CDR2 SAAADI. The CDR3 contains 15 residues. The CDR3 here is CASSRLAEGYNEQFF. In DNA, the CDR3 is TGCGCCAGCAGTAGACTAGCGGAGGGATACAATGAGCAGTTCTTC.